Listed here are 24 T cell receptor beta chains from one sample, sequenced in a study of blood T cells in healthy people across ages. A second 7 to 11 cycle PCR used barcoded and J-beta primers. MiXCR, run by TCRdb on the 5' RACE reads, gives a single entry per CDR3 protein. The sample gives 600,000 to 1,000,000 distinct CDR3 sequences, around 25% of which show up once; more than 3% is in the top ten. These same records also appear under a second study, on T cells of mothers and their children.

Sample: blood. These receptors were obtained from a boy younger than 18 in good health.

This chain links TRBV19 with TRBJ1-1; 9 nucleotides agree with TRBD1. Trimming at V came to 11 bases and at J to 4 bases, leaving 8 bases not matched to a gene. Germline CDR1 and CDR2: LNHDA and SQIVND (reference sequence). The length of the CDR3 is 13 residues. In nucleotides, the CDR3 is TGTGCCTCCGGGACAGGGCCGTTCACTGAAGCTTTCTTT. This encodes CASGTGPFTEAFF.

The chain combines TRBV14 with TRBJ2-7; perhaps TRBD1 as D (6 bases). The V gene's germline CDR1 is SGHDN and CDR2 FVKESK. V lost 2 bases and J 7 bases, leaving 9 bases between the germline ends. The CDR3 is 12 residues long. The CDR3 sequence is CASSQTGWEQYF. CDR3 sequence (DNA): TGTGCCAGCAGCCAAACAGGGTGGGAGCAGTACTTC.

The rearrangement links TRBV7-8 to TRBJ2-1, with 7 bases fitting TRBD2. V dropped 2 bases and J dropped 3; count of bases not matched to a gene: 4. CDR3 length: 15 amino acids. The germline V gene has CDR1 SGHVS and CDR2 FQNEAQ. Here the CDR3 DNA reads TGTGCCAGCAGCTTACCTAGCGGAATCTACAATGAGCAGTTCTTC. Its translation: CASSLPSGIYNEQFF. Drawing the rest from reference TRBV7-8 and TRBJ2-1, the complete variable domain is GAGVSQSPRYKVAKRGQDVALRCDPISGHVSLFWYQQALGQGPEFLTYFQNEAQLDKSGLPSDRFFAERPEGSVSTLKIQRTQQEDSAVYLCASSLPSGIYNEQFFGPGTRLTVL.

This clonotype has a handful of counts. V is TRBV10-3 and J is TRBJ2-5; TRBD1 agrees at 8 bases. The J call may be wrong; the DNA end is better matched by TRBJ2-7. This CDR3 is 15 amino acids long. Looked up from germline, CDR1 is ENHRY and CDR2 is SYGVKD. In nucleotides, the CDR3 is TGTGCCATCAGTACATTCGACAGGGGAGAATACGAGCAGTACTTC. As protein: CAISTFDRGEYEQYF.

The chain employs TRBV13 and TRBJ1-1; TRBD1 agrees at 10 bases. CDR3 length equals 13 residues. Trimming cost V 5 bases and J 6 bases; bases outside gene matches: 3. From germline, CDR1 is PRHDT and CDR2 FYEKMQ (reference sequence). The CDR3 DNA is TGTGCCAGCAGCCTCGGGACAGGGGCTGAAGCTTTCTTT. Protein: CASSLGTGAEAFF.

V gene TRBV29-1 combines with J gene TRBJ2-1; unclear D gene. This CDR3 is 12 amino acids long. From germline, CDR1 is SQVTM and CDR2 ANQGSEA. V was pared by 2 bases and J by 3 bases, with 5 bases between. CDR3 amino acids: CSVETHYNEQFF. The CDR3 DNA is TGCAGCGTTGAAACCCACTACAATGAGCAGTTCTTC.

The V gene is TRBV12-3 or TRBV12-4, the J gene TRBJ2-3; 9 bases align to TRBD1. The V gene end was trimmed by 5 bases and the J gene end by 6 bases; junction bases not matched to a gene: 12. CDR3 length equals 16 residues. For the CDR3, the DNA is TGTGCCAGCAGTCCGGACGAAACAGGGGGCTGGGATACGCAGTATTTT. The encoded protein is CASSPDETGGWDTQYF.

A note on this clonotype: An end of the junction differs from the germline gene, which may be a read error. The rearrangement links TRBV7-8 to TRBJ2-4; a possible D gene is TRBD2 (5 bases). Germline values: CDR1 SGHVS, CDR2 FQNEAQ. The CDR3 runs 15 residues. The CDR3 loop is CASSLGGLAKNVQYF. The CDR3 DNA reads TGTGCCAGCAGCTTAGGGGGTCTAGCCAAAAACGTTCAGTACTTC.

V and J are TRBV12-3 or TRBV12-4 and TRBJ2-7; 8 positions match TRBD2. This CDR3 has 15 residues. The V gene end was trimmed by 4 bases and the J gene end by 6 bases; junction bases not matched to a gene: 11. The CDR3 is CASSSGLGLGGEQYF. The DNA of the CDR3 is TGTGCCAGCAGTTCGGGACTAGGCCTCGGGGGCGAGCAGTACTTC.

The sample holds a few counts of this clonotype. The V call is TRBV9, the J call TRBJ1-5; weak D call: TRBD1 (5 bases). There are 17 residues in the CDR3. The germline V gene has CDR1 SGDLS and CDR2 YYNGEE. The germline V and J ends were trimmed by 4 bases and 4 bases, with 21 bases remaining between them. The CDR3: CASSPGGGQLGNQPQHF. In DNA, the CDR3 is TGTGCCAGCAGCCCGGGGGGTGGTCAGTTAGGGAATCAGCCCCAGCATTTT.

CDR3 residues: CASSTLGYEQYF. CDR3 DNA sequence: TGTGCCAGCAGCACCTTGGGATACGAGCAGTACTTC. This rearrangement joins TRBV5-6 to TRBJ2-5; D gene uncertain. Near its end, the DNA agrees better with TRBJ2-7, so the J call may be wrong. The CDR3 has 12 amino acids. Germline CDR1 is SGHDT and CDR2 is YYEEEE.

The chain has TRBV10-3 and TRBJ1-4, with D perhaps matching TRBD1 (5 bases). CDR1 is ENHRY and CDR2 is SYGVKD in the germline V gene. Trimming pared 0 bases from V and 5 bases from J, leaving 22 bases between. The CDR3 runs 19 residues. The CDR3 loop is CAISESEQGGLTLNEKLFF. Here the CDR3 DNA reads TGTGCCATCAGTGAGTCGGAGCAGGGCGGATTGACCTTAAATGAAAAACTGTTTTTT.

This clonotype was detected a few times. CDR3 nucleotides: TGCGCCAGCAGCGTAGACGAATCCGGGGAGCTGTTTTTT. This encodes CASSVDESGELFF. The V gene is TRBV5-1, the J gene TRBJ2-2; D call uncertain. The length of the CDR3 is 13 residues. Trimming cost V 4 bases and J 6 bases, with 10 bases left between them. The V gene's germline CDR1 is SGHRS and CDR2 YFSETQ.

J is TRBJ2-3 and V is TRBV6-1, with D possibly matching TRBD1 (6 bases). V was cut by 3 bases and J by 0 bases, with 10 bases left in between. Germline assignment: CDR1 MNHNS and CDR2 SASEGT. The CDR3 is 15 amino acids. CDR3 bases: TGTGCCAGCAGTGACCACAGGGAAAGCACAGATACGCAGTATTTT. Translating it yields CASSDHRESTDTQYF.

V gene TRBV5-1 combines with J gene TRBJ2-5; 10 nucleotides line up with TRBD1. This CDR3 is built from 16 residues. V shed 3 bases and J 1 base; nucleotides not matched to a gene: 6. Germline values: CDR1 SGHRS, CDR2 YFSETQ. CDR3 DNA: TGCGCCAGCAGCTCCCGACAGGGGGCAGGCCAAGAGACCCAGTACTTC. It specifies CASSSRQGAGQETQYF.

This clonotype came up many times. The genes are TRBV9 and TRBJ2-5; D is possibly TRBD1 (6 bases). The DNA end is more similar to TRBJ2-7, so the J call may be wrong. CDR3 size: 13 residues. The germline CDR1 and CDR2 sequences are SGDLS and YYNGEE. The CDR3, as DNA: TGTGCCAGCAGCGTCACAGGGTCCTACGAGCAGTACTTC. Amino acid sequence: CASSVTGSYEQYF.

In this sample, this clonotype turned up a few times. CDR3 sequence: CASSPPMGLLTDTQYF. The CDR3 DNA reads TGTGCCAGCAGCCCACCGATGGGACTTCTCACAGATACGCAGTATTTT. V usage is TRBV7-9 and J usage is TRBJ2-3; weak D call: TRBD2 (6 bases). The germline V and J ends were trimmed by 5 bases and 2 bases, with 17 bases remaining between them. The CDR3 is made up of 16 amino acids. The germline V gene encodes CDR1 SEHNR and CDR2 FQNEAQ (reference sequence).

The genes are TRBV5-1 and TRBJ2-2; 9 bases agree with TRBD1. CDR3 length equals 14 residues. From germline, CDR1 is SGHRS and CDR2 YFSETQ. Trimming at V came to 10 bases and at J to 5 bases, leaving 9 bases not matched to a gene. In nucleotides, the CDR3 is TGCGCCGGAGGGGGACAGGGTCAGACCGGGGAGCTGTTTTTT. This sequence encodes CAGGGQGQTGELFF.

This clonotype appeared a few times. The chain uses TRBV2 and TRBJ2-4; D possibly corresponds to TRBD2 (6 bases). The CDR3 length is 18 residues. The V end lost 0 bases, the J end lost 0 bases, and 15 bases lay between the germline ends. CDR1 is SNHLY, CDR2 FYNNEI, per germline. The DNA for the CDR3 is TGTGCCAGCAGTGAAGCTACTCTAGCGCCCTTAGCCAAAAACATTCAGTACTTC. Amino acids: CASSEATLAPLAKNIQYF.

The table lists this clonotype with a few counts. The V call is TRBV6-2 or TRBV6-3, the J call TRBJ2-7; 9 bases match TRBD1. Trimming took 5 bases from V and 3 from J; bases not matched to a gene: 8. Germline-derived CDR1 and CDR2 are MNHEY and SVGEGT. The CDR3 sequence is 15 residues long. The CDR3 spells CASSRRDREDYEQYF. As DNA, the CDR3 is TGTGCCAGCAGTCGCCGGGACAGGGAGGACTACGAGCAGTACTTC.

The rearrangement uses TRBV5-1 and TRBJ2-2, with D unclear. Between the trimmed V and J ends, which lost 4 bases and 4 bases, there was a span of 5 bases. This CDR3 is 12 amino acids long. In germline, CDR1 is SGHRS, CDR2 YFSETQ. The CDR3 DNA sequence: TGCGCCAGCAGCACAACCACCGGGGAGCTGTTTTTT. It encodes CASSTTTGELFF.

The chain joins TRBV29-1 to TRBJ1-2; possible D gene TRBD1, 6 bases. Germline CDR1 and CDR2: SQVTM and ANQGSEA. V was cut by 0 bases and J by 5 bases, with 16 bases left in between. This CDR3 has 15 amino acids. CDR3 region: CSVEDRWAGVYGYTF. The CDR3 coding sequence is TGCAGCGTTGAAGATAGGTGGGCAGGGGTTTATGGCTACACCTTC.

The rearrangement uses TRBV7-9 and TRBJ2-7; TRBD2 aligns across 10 bases. CDR3 length: 14 residues. J gave up 6 bases and V 2 bases, and 4 bases lay outside the gene matches. The germline V gene has CDR1 SEHNR and CDR2 FQNEAQ (reference sequence). In nucleotides, the CDR3 is TGTGCCAGCAGCTTACCTAGCGGGGGTCCCGAGCAGTACTTC. It encodes CASSLPSGGPEQYF.

The DNA for the CDR3 is TGTGCCAGCAGCTTAGACAGGGGCGCCACAGATACGCAGTATTTT. Its protein is CASSLDRGATDTQYF. The chain links TRBV9 to TRBJ2-3; 8 bases are a match to TRBD1. CDR1 and CDR2 (germline): SGDLS, YYNGEE. Germline trimming cut 4 bases from V and 2 bases from J; bases unmatched to any gene: 6. The CDR3 has 15 residues. Drawing the rest from reference TRBV9 and TRBJ2-3, the complete variable domain is DSGVTQTPKHLITATGQRVTLRCSPRSGDLSVYWYQQSLDQGLQFLIQYYNGEERAKGNILERFSAQQFPDLHSELNLSSLELGDSALYFCASSLDRGATDTQYFGPGTRLTVL.